The 28 T cell receptor beta chains below were found in one sample sequenced in a study of T-cell memory formation after mild COVID-19. TCRdb fed the 5' RACE reads into MiXCR, producing one record per CDR3 protein. The table records roughly 6,000 distinct CDR3 sequences, 20% of them present only once. The specimen was PBMCs or a T cell subset sorted from them (not recorded which). The receptors stem from an adult woman who had mild COVID-19 (a few samples of this study predate the infection). Cell type and time point are not known.

J is TRBJ2-5 and V is TRBV5-5, with 7 bases identical to TRBD1. The CDR3 sequence is 13 residues long. CDR1 and CDR2 (germline): SGHKS, YYEKEE (reference sequence). The ends lost 4 bases at V and 5 bases at J; junction bases unmatched: 5. CDR3 in DNA: TGTGCCAGCAGCCCGGGACAGAAGGAGACCCAGTACTTC. This translates into CASSPGQKETQYF.

This clonotype was detected ten times or more. The CDR3 loop is CASRRGGEYEQYF. CDR3 nucleotide sequence: TGCGCCAGCAGGAGGGGGGGCGAGTACGAGCAGTACTTC. This chain uses TRBV5-1 with TRBJ2-7, with a possible D match to TRBD2 (7 bases). This CDR3 has 13 residues. Trimming removed 5 bases from V and 4 bases from J, with 13 bases in between. Per the germline V gene, CDR1 is SGHRS and CDR2 is YFSETQ.

This clonotype has ten or more counts. The J gene is TRBJ2-1, the V gene TRBV6-2 or TRBV6-3; 9 bases are a match to TRBD1. The trim removed 5 bases at V and 6 bases at J, leaving 11 bases unmatched. CDR3 length: 16 residues. Germline assignment: CDR1 MNHEY and CDR2 SVGEGT. CDR3 sequence: CASSTLLQGAANEQFF. The CDR3 DNA follows: TGTGCCAGCAGTACCCTTCTACAGGGGGCCGCCAATGAGCAGTTCTTC.

This clonotype was counted many times. J is TRBJ2-7 and V is TRBV5-5, with D unresolved. The ends were cut back, 1 base at V and 5 bases at J, with 10 bases in the middle. Germline values: CDR1 SGHKS, CDR2 YYEKEE (reference sequence). This CDR3 contains 13 residues. The CDR3 reads CASSLPPEDEQYF. For the CDR3, the DNA is TGTGCCAGCAGCTTGCCCCCTGAGGACGAGCAGTACTTC.

This clonotype appeared many times. V and J are TRBV5-4 and TRBJ2-3; the match to TRBD2 covers 7 bases. Germline assignment: CDR1 SGHNT and CDR2 YYREEE (reference sequence). CDR3 length: 18 residues. With V trimmed by 0 bases and J by 2 bases, 12 bases remained unmatched. The CDR3: CASSLEPLGREFTDTQYF. The CDR3 DNA sequence: TGTGCCAGCAGCTTGGAGCCCTTGGGGCGGGAGTTCACAGATACGCAGTATTTT.

This clonotype showed up many times. J is TRBJ2-7 and V is TRBV29-1; D remains ambiguous. CDR1 SQVTM and CDR2 ANQGSEA come from the germline V gene. The germline V and J ends were trimmed by 5 bases and 2 bases, with 10 bases remaining between them. The CDR3 is 12 amino acids. In DNA, the CDR3 is TGCAGCGTTCGGTGGACCGCCTACGAGCAGTACTTC. Encoded protein: CSVRWTAYEQYF.

Ten or more counts support this clonotype. V and J are TRBV15 and TRBJ2-2; D might be TRBD2 (6 bases). V was pared by 5 bases and J by 6 bases, with 7 bases between. CDR3 length: 12 amino acids. The germline gives CDR1 LNHNV, CDR2 YYDKDF (reference sequence). The CDR3 spells CATSRGAGELFF. The CDR3 DNA is TGTGCCACCAGCCGCGGGGCCGGGGAGCTGTTTTTT.

This clonotype is medium-sized within its sample. This sequence joins TRBV6-5 and TRBJ1-1; 7 bases align to TRBD1. V was pared by 6 bases and J by 5 bases, with 6 bases of the junction left unmatched. Germline assignment: CDR1 MNHEY and CDR2 SVGAGI. The CDR3 extends over 13 amino acids. The DNA for the CDR3 is TGTGCCAGCAGATACCAGGGGGGGACTGAAGCTTTCTTT. Its protein is CASRYQGGTEAFF.

The chain joins TRBV12-3 or TRBV12-4 to TRBJ2-7; D might be TRBD1 (6 bases). This CDR3 is 15 amino acids long. With 6 bases removed from V and 0 bases from J, the gap between germline ends came to 15 bases. CDR3 in amino acids: CASSLGQGPSYEQYF. CDR3 in DNA: TGTGCCAGCAGCCTAGGGCAGGGGCCCTCCTACGAGCAGTACTTC.

The V and J genes are TRBV20-1 and TRBJ2-3; 9 nucleotides align to TRBD1. The CDR3 is 15 amino acids. J was trimmed by 1 base and V by 3 bases; bases with no gene match: 5. Germline CDR1 and CDR2: DFQATT and SNEGSKA (reference sequence). In nucleotides, the CDR3 is TGCAGTGCTAGTCCCCGGGACAGGGGCACAGATACGCAGTATTTT. It is translated as CSASPRDRGTDTQYF.

This clonotype occurred many times. V is TRBV6-6 and J is TRBJ2-2, with 7 bases aligning to TRBD1. J lost 1 base, V lost 5 bases, and 4 bases had no gene match. Germline-derived CDR1 and CDR2 are MNHNY and SVGAGI (reference sequence). This CDR3 comprises 15 residues. CDR3 bases: TGTGCCAGCAGTCCGGACAGGTGGAACACCGGGGAGCTGTTTTTT. Translated, it gives CASSPDRWNTGELFF.

This clonotype has at least ten counts. This chain links TRBV4-2 with TRBJ2-6, with 8 bases that match TRBD2. The CDR3 spans 18 residues. Trimming removed 0 bases from V and 2 bases from J; junction bases left unmatched: 6. CDR1 and CDR2 (germline): LGHNA, YNFKEQ. CDR3 in DNA: TGTGCCAGCAGCCAAGATCCGCGGGGGGCTGCTGGGGCCAACGTCCTGACTTTC. Translating gives CASSQDPRGAAGANVLTF.

The chain joins TRBV2 to TRBJ1-1; D is possibly TRBD1 (6 bases). V was pared by 3 bases and J by 7 bases, with 12 bases between. The CDR3 runs to 13 residues. In germline, CDR1 is SNHLY, CDR2 FYNNEI. As DNA, the CDR3 is TGTGCCAGCAGTGATGAGGGGGGCGTTGAAGCTTTCTTT. Residues: CASSDEGGVEAFF.

In its sample, this clonotype is medium-sized. The rearrangement uses TRBV7-9 and TRBJ2-3; D remains unclear. Trimming took off 3 bases at V and 0 bases at J, with 7 bases between the two ends. The V gene's germline CDR1 is SEHNR and CDR2 FQNEAQ (reference sequence). CDR3 length: 14 residues. CDR3: CASSLVSSTDTQYF. DNA for the CDR3: TGTGCCAGCAGCTTGGTCTCTAGCACAGATACGCAGTATTTT.

By its share, this clonotype is medium-sized. This chain connects TRBV27 to TRBJ2-7, with D perhaps TRBD1 or TRBD2 (6 bases each). Trimming removed 5 bases from V and 2 bases from J, with 19 bases in between. CDR3 length: 16 amino acids. CDR1 and CDR2 from the germline V gene are MNHEY and SMNVEV (reference sequence). The CDR3 DNA sequence: TGTGCCAGCAGTCCCCCGGGGGCCGACCCAACCTACGAGCAGTACTTC. Translated: CASSPPGADPTYEQYF.

This clonotype rates as hyperexpanded. The rearrangement uses TRBV7-3 and TRBJ2-3; D not certain. This CDR3 comprises 15 residues. V lost 0 bases, J lost 2 bases, and 9 bases lay in between. Germline V gene sequence: CDR1 SGHTA, CDR2 FQGTGA. The CDR3 is CASSLTGSHTDTQYF. The CDR3 bases are TGTGCCAGCAGCTTAACGGGTAGCCACACAGATACGCAGTATTTT.

Relative to its sample, this clonotype is medium-sized (0.01 to 0.1%). The chain combines TRBV18 with TRBJ2-2; D might be TRBD2 (5 bases). CDR3 length: 17 amino acids. V dropped 3 bases and J dropped 8 bases, with 22 bases sitting between them. The germline CDR1 and CDR2 sequences are KGHSH and LQKENI. The CDR3 protein is CASSPLTPADAYGELFF. The CDR3 DNA sequence: TGTGCCAGCTCACCCCTAACGCCAGCGGATGCCTATGGGGAGCTGTTTTTT.

This clonotype is termed medium-sized. The rearrangement joins TRBV15 to TRBJ1-2; D is ambiguous. The CDR3 has 15 residues. CDR1 and CDR2 from the germline V gene are LNHNV and YYDKDF (reference sequence). The germline V and J ends were trimmed by 0 bases and 5 bases, with 13 bases remaining between them. CDR3 in amino acids: CATSRDTAEMYGYTF. The CDR3 region has the DNA TGTGCCACCAGCAGAGATACGGCGGAGATGTATGGCTACACCTTC.

This clonotype is labeled medium-sized. The chain carries TRBV25-1 and TRBJ2-3; D might be TRBD1 or TRBD2, each matching 6 bases. Germline assignment: CDR1 MGHDK and CDR2 SYGVNS. V lost 8 bases and J 2 bases, leaving 14 bases between the germline ends. The CDR3 sequence is 14 residues long. The CDR3 DNA is TGTGCCAGCTCGGAGGGACACTCCACAGATACGCAGTATTTT. Translating it yields CASSEGHSTDTQYF. Full variable domain (missing parts from reference TRBV25-1 and TRBJ2-3): EADIYQTPRYLVIGTGKKITLECSQTMGHDKMYWYQQDPGMELHLIHYSYGVNSTEKGDLSSESTVSRIRTEHFPLTLESARPSHTSQYLCASSEGHSTDTQYFGPGTRLTVL.

The rearrangement joins TRBV7-9 to TRBJ2-3; 9 nucleotides match TRBD2. The CDR3 loop spans 17 amino acids. Unmatched junction bases numbered 6, after V lost 1 base and J lost 1 base. Germline V lookup: CDR1 SEHNR, CDR2 FQNEAQ (reference sequence). The CDR3 reads CASSLGLAGTRTDTQYF. CDR3 sequence (DNA): TGTGCCAGCAGCTTAGGGCTAGCGGGGACTCGCACAGATACGCAGTATTTT. The full variable domain, its missing parts supplied by reference TRBV7-9 and TRBJ2-3, is DTGVSQNPRHKITKRGQNVTFRCDPISEHNRLYWYRQTLGQGPEFLTYFQNEAQLEKSRLLSDRFSAERPKGSFSTLEIQRTEQGDSAMYLCASSLGLAGTRTDTQYFGPGTRLTVL.

This clonotype is termed medium-sized. J is TRBJ2-3 and V is TRBV7-6; possibly TRBD1 for D (6 bases). V lost 5 bases, J lost 0 bases, and 21 bases lay in between. Germline assignment: CDR1 SGHVS and CDR2 FNYEAQ. This CDR3 contains 18 residues. The CDR3: CASSVTQEDSASTDTQYF. The CDR3 region has the DNA TGTGCCAGCAGCGTAACCCAAGAGGACAGCGCTAGCACAGATACGCAGTATTTT.

This chain uses TRBV5-6 with TRBJ2-7, with TRBD1 identical over 8 bases. The CDR3 runs to 15 residues. The V and J ends lost 0 bases and 6 bases, in that order; junction bases with no gene match: 8. Germline-derived CDR1 and CDR2 are SGHDT and YYEEEE. The CDR3 DNA follows: TGTGCCAGCAGCTTGGCCCCCGGACAGGGTAGCGAGCAGTACGTC. Protein: CASSLAPGQGSEQYV.

The table lists this clonotype with many counts. The rearrangement uses TRBV7-3 and TRBJ2-7; 9 bases match TRBD2. This CDR3 has 18 amino acids. In germline, CDR1 is SGHTA, CDR2 FQGTGA. The junction had 10 bases not matched to a gene; V was cut back by 1 base and J by 0 bases. The CDR3 region is CASSLKGPSGTSSYEQYF. CDR3 coding DNA: TGTGCCAGCAGCTTAAAAGGGCCTAGCGGGACATCCTCCTACGAGCAGTACTTC.

This clonotype was observed at least ten times. The chain recombines TRBV24-1 with TRBJ2-4; possibly TRBD1 for D (6 bases). The CDR3 loop spans 11 amino acids. V lost 5 bases and J lost 10, with 8 bases in between. Germline CDR1 reads KGHDR; CDR2 reads SFDVKD. The CDR3 region is CATSVGQIQYF. The CDR3, as DNA: TGTGCCACCAGTGTTGGACAGATTCAGTACTTC.

This clonotype was recorded at least ten times. This chain connects TRBV4-1 to TRBJ2-7; 7 bases map to TRBD2. Unmatched junction bases numbered 9, after V lost 2 bases and J lost 2 bases. CDR3 length: 16 residues. Per germline, CDR1 MGHRA and CDR2 YSYEKL. This chain's CDR3 is CASSQPVSGTPYEQYF. The CDR3 nucleotides are TGCGCCAGCAGCCAACCGGTAAGCGGGACGCCCTACGAGCAGTACTTC.

CDR3 sequence reads: CASSILAGAPYF. CDR3 in DNA: TGTGCCAGCAGTATACTAGCGGGAGCTCCGTATTTT. V gene TRBV28 combines with J gene TRBJ2-3; 11 bases align to TRBD2. This CDR3 region has 12 residues. V gave up 5 bases and J gave up 14 bases; unmatched junction bases: 6. Germline V gene lookup returns CDR1 MDHEN and CDR2 SYDVKM.

This clonotype was seen repeatedly, ten times or more. The chain is built from TRBV3-1 and TRBJ2-1; D assignment may be TRBD1 or TRBD2 (6 bases each). CDR1 and CDR2 (germline): LGHDT, YNNKEL (reference sequence). V shed 3 bases and J shed 7 bases, with 10 bases lying between them. The CDR3 extends over 13 amino acids. Here the CDR3 DNA reads TGTGCCAGCAGCCATGTAGGGGGGAATGAGCAGTTCTTC. Its protein is CASSHVGGNEQFF.

This clonotype is medium-sized. The chain employs TRBV12-3 or TRBV12-4 and TRBJ1-1; 9 bases are shared with TRBD1. This CDR3 is 16 amino acids long. After removal of 5 bases from V and 3 bases from J, the junction contained 10 bases not matched to a gene. The CDR3 loop reads CASSPPGQGMYTEAFF. For the CDR3, the DNA is TGTGCCAGCAGTCCCCCGGGACAGGGAATGTACACTGAAGCTTTCTTT.